This T cell receptor beta chain was captured by sequencing in a study of cytomegalovirus exposure and HLA in healthy donors. At the level of the study: The Caucasian-associated ancestry cluster contained 81% of the approximately 400 genotyped donors.

CDR1 SGHAT and CDR2 FQNNGV come from the germline V gene. The V end was cut by 2 bases, the J end by 4 bases, with 9 bases between. The CDR3 runs 14 residues. The donors comprised healthy bone marrow donors. Researchers ran the PCR with 60 Vbeta and 13 Jbeta primers. The table came from immunoSEQ multiplex PCR; TCRdb's copy has only in-frame clones and leaves some out. The sample has some 200,000 clones, roughly 89% seen once. General observations from the study: The majority of CMV-associated TCR beta chains were reported as apparently HLA-restricted in a later analysis. The likely origin of a cluster of highly shared sequence variants was a sequencing artifact.

On this clone: The antigen is unknown.

The chain joins TRBV11-2 to TRBJ1-3; D is unresolved. Sequenced sample: PBMCs. The receptor was derived from a woman between 18 and 30 years old in good health and CMV-seronegative. The CDR3 DNA is TGTGCCAGCAGCTTATATAACGCGGGAAACACCATATATTTT. This encodes CASSLYNAGNTIYF.